These T cell receptor beta chains were read from a single sample in a study of blood T cell repertoires in COVID-19. Some clones are missing from TCRdb's copy, which holds only in-frame ones; the method was immunoSEQ multiplex PCR. The sample contains roughly 200,000 clones, 80% to 90% of which appear only once. Specimen: PBMCs or T cells enriched from blood (not recorded which). The receptors derive from a man aged 25-45 years in a cohort exposed to, infected with or recovered from COVID-19 (not recorded which). The CDR3 runs from the conserved cysteine through the conserved F or W. The D gene is left open where the match is weak. Size is omitted from some rows. Given values are once, few, many or a class for expanded clones.

v_gene	j_gene	abundance	d_gene	CDR3nt	CDR3aa
TRBV28	TRBJ1-2	.	.	TGTGCCAGCGCCCGGCACAGGTACGACTATGGCTACACCTTC	CASARHRYDYGYTF
TRBV6-5	TRBJ2-2	.	TRBD2	TGTGCCAGCACCTGGGAGGCGGGAGCGGACGGGGAGCTGTTTTTT	CASTWEAGADGELFF
TRBV24-1	TRBJ2-7	.	TRBD1	TGTGCCACCAGTGACCCTGACAGGGGCGAGCAGTACTTC	CATSDPDRGEQYF
TRBV28	TRBJ1-4	.	TRBD1	TGTGCCAGCAGTCCGGGACAGGGGTATGAAAAACTGTTTTTT	CASSPGQGYEKLFF
TRBV28	TRBJ2-7	once	.	TGTGCCAGCAGTTTCTCTCTAGTGGGGGCTTCGTCCTACGAGCAGTACTTC	CASSFSLVGASSYEQYF
TRBV24-1	TRBJ2-7	.	TRBD1	TGTGCCACCAGTGCTTGGGACAGGGGTGTTTACGAGCAGTACTTC	CATSAWDRGVYEQYF
TRBV5-8	TRBJ2-1	.	.	TGTGCCAGCAGCTTGGAGGGTCAGGGCAGTTTGTTAAATGAGCAGTTCTTC	CASSLEGQGSLLNEQFF
TRBV28	TRBJ2-3	.	TRBD2	TGTGCCAGCAGTGACGGACTAGCGGGAAGTGCAGATACGCAGTATTTT	CASSDGLAGSADTQYF
TRBV4-3	TRBJ2-3	.	.	TGCGCCAGCAGCCAAGATCCGGGGTTAGATACGCAGTATTTT	CASSQDPGLDTQYF
TRBV28	TRBJ2-2	.	.	TGTGCCAGCAGTTTAATCGCACTCAACACCGGGGAGCTGTTTTTT	CASSLIALNTGELFF
TRBV18	TRBJ2-7	.	TRBD1	TGTGCCAGCTCATCAGGACAGGCAAGGGCGTACGAGCAGTACTTC	CASSSGQARAYEQYF
TRBV7-8	TRBJ1-2	.	.	TGTGCCAGCATCCCGGGAGGGGGAGACTATGGCTACACCTTC	CASIPGGGDYGYTF
TRBV24-1	TRBJ2-1	.	.	TGTGCCACCAGTGATGCGGGGGCCAGCTCCTACAATGAGCAGTTCTTC	CATSDAGASSYNEQFF
TRBV5-1	TRBJ2-7	.	.	TGCGCCAGCAGCCCTCTGCGGGGAAGCTCCTACGAGCAGTACTTC	CASSPLRGSSYEQYF
TRBV18	TRBJ1-1	.	TRBD1	TGTGCCAGCTCGACCGGGACAGGTTTGAACACTGAAGCTTTCTTT	CASSTGTGLNTEAFF
TRBV18	TRBJ1-2	.	.	TGTGCCAGCTCAGTCTCAGGGAATGGCTACACCTTC	CASSVSGNGYTF
TRBV4-2	TRBJ2-1	few	TRBD2	TGTGCCAGCAGCCAAGATCCCCTAGGTAGCGGGAGGGCCGCGTCCTACAATGAGCAGTTCTTC	CASSQDPLGSGRAASYNEQFF
TRBV29-1	TRBJ1-1	.	.	TGCAGCGTTGAGGAACAGGGGAACACTGAAGCTTTCTTT	CSVEEQGNTEAFF
TRBV5-8	TRBJ1-4	.	.	TGTGCCAGCAGCTTCCGGACGGGGTCAACTAATGAAAAACTGTTTTTT	CASSFRTGSTNEKLFF
TRBV5-1	TRBJ2-1	.	TRBD2	TGCGCCAGCAGCTTGGAGGGGACTAACTACAATGAGCAGTTCTTC	CASSLEGTNYNEQFF
TRBV3-1/TRBV3-2	TRBJ2-7	once	TRBD1	TGTGCCAGCAGCCAAGAACAGGGGTCCTACGAGCAGTACTTC	CASSQEQGSYEQYF
TRBV7-9	TRBJ1-3	.	TRBD1	TGTGCCAGCAGCGAGACAGGGTCCTCTGGAAACACCATATATTTT	CASSETGSSGNTIYF
TRBV18	TRBJ1-2	.	.	TGTGCCAGCTCACCCGACAGTTATGGCTACACCTTC	CASSPDSYGYTF
TRBV11-3	TRBJ2-1	.	TRBD1	TGTGCCAGCAGCGCGATTGACGGGACAGCTTACAATGAGCAGTTCTTC	CASSAIDGTAYNEQFF
TRBV3-1/TRBV3-2	TRBJ2-1	.	TRBD1	TGTGCCAGCAGCACAGGGGCTGAAGGGTACAATGAGCAGTTCTTC	CASSTGAEGYNEQFF
TRBV2	TRBJ2-1	.	TRBD2	TGTGCCAGCACCGGGACTAGCGGCACCAATGAGCAGTTCTTC	CASTGTSGTNEQFF
TRBV6-1	TRBJ1-5	.	.	TGTGCCAGCAGTGAAGCTAAACGGGGAGGTTGGCAGCCCCAGCATTTT	CASSEAKRGGWQPQHF
TRBV19	TRBJ2-3	.	TRBD2	TGTGCCAGTAGTATAGATCCAGCGGGAGGTGGGGCAGATACGCAGTATTTT	CASSIDPAGGGADTQYF
TRBV6-2/TRBV6-3	TRBJ1-2	.	.	TGTGCCAGCAGTCAAACAGGCTATGGCTACACCTTC	CASSQTGYGYTF
TRBV7-3	TRBJ2-1	.	.	TGTGCCAGCAGCTTAATGGCTGGCGAGCAGTTCTTC	CASSLMAGEQFF
TRBV13	TRBJ2-7	once	TRBD2	TGTGCCAGCAGCTTAGGAATAGCGGGGTACTACGAGCAGTACTTC	CASSLGIAGYYEQYF
TRBV5-8	TRBJ2-2	once	.	TGTGCCAGCAGCTCCAGGCCCGATGCGAACACCGGGGAGCTGTTTTTT	CASSSRPDANTGELFF
TRBV24-1	TRBJ1-4	.	.	TGTGCCACCAGGACACTCCCCGCAACTAATGAAAAACTGTTTTTT	CATRTLPATNEKLFF
TRBV6-1	TRBJ2-2	.	TRBD2	TGTGCCAGCAGTGATGGGAGGGGACTAGGCACCGGGGAGCTGTTTTTT	CASSDGRGLGTGELFF
TRBV18	TRBJ1-4	.	TRBD1	TGTGCCAGCTCACCGAGGACAGGGGGCGGTGAAAAACTGTTTTTT	CASSPRTGGGEKLFF
TRBV7-2	TRBJ1-4	.	TRBD1	TGTGCCAGCAGCTTTTTTGGCCGGGACAGGCTCCTTACTAATGAAAAACTGTTTTTT	CASSFFGRDRLLTNEKLFF
TRBV7-9	TRBJ1-2	.	TRBD1	TGTGCCAGCAGCTTGCCGGACAGGGAGGATGGCTACACCTTC	CASSLPDREDGYTF
TRBV4-1	TRBJ2-3	.	.	TGCGCCAGCAGCCAAGAGTTCCCCCTTACAGATACGCAGTATTTT	CASSQEFPLTDTQYF
TRBV3-1/TRBV3-2	TRBJ2-3	.	TRBD2	TGTGCCAGCTCAGACACTCGGTGGCGGGAGGTAATGTATTTT	CASSDTRWREVMYF
TRBV21-1	TRBJ1-4	once	.	TGTGCCAGCAGCAAAGGTCTTATCCCGGACAGGGGGCCGACTAATGAAAAACTGTTTTTT	CASSKGLIPDRGPTNEKLFF
TRBV7-8	TRBJ2-7	.	TRBD2	TGTGCCAGCAGCTTCCTCGGACTAGCTGCGGACGAGCAGTACTTC	CASSFLGLAADEQYF
TRBV5-1	TRBJ2-5	.	TRBD2	TGCGCCAGCAGCTTGGGCGCTAGCGGAGAAGGGACCCAGTACTTC	CASSLGASGEGTQYF
TRBV11-2	TRBJ2-3	.	.	TGTGCCAGCAGCTTAGTTGGGCCCACGCAGTATTTT	CASSLVGPTQYF
TRBV19	TRBJ2-3	.	TRBD2	TGTGCCAGTAGGCAGGGGTGGCTAGCGGGAGGCTCTAGCACAGATACGCAGTATTTT	CASRQGWLAGGSSTDTQYF
TRBV11-2	TRBJ1-4	.	.	TGTGCCAGCAGTCCTATCAGGGGACCCTCTGAAAAACTGTTTTTT	CASSPIRGPSEKLFF
TRBV29-1	TRBJ1-1	few	.	TGCAGCGTTGCATTAGGGGTGACGAGCACTGAAGCTTTCTTT	CSVALGVTSTEAFF
TRBV27	TRBJ2-7	once	TRBD2	TGTGCCAGCTCTAGAATATCGACTAGCGGGGGGCCGGTCGAGCAGTACTTC	CASSRISTSGGPVEQYF
TRBV9	TRBJ1-6	few	.	TGTGCCAGCAGCGTACGGGAGAGCTCCTATAATTCACCCCTCCACTTT	CASSVRESSYNSPLHF
TRBV11-2	TRBJ2-2	.	.	TGTGCCAGCAGCCCCTGGGTCAGGCCATCTCCGAACACCGGGGAGCTGTTTTTT	CASSPWVRPSPNTGELFF
TRBV11-2	TRBJ2-7	.	.	TGTGCCAGCAGCTTGGAGGGACGGACGAGCTCCTACGAGCAGTACTTC	CASSLEGRTSSYEQYF
TRBV6-5	TRBJ2-1	few	TRBD2	TGTGCCACACTAGCGGGCCTCGGGGACGAGCAGTTCTTC	CATLAGLGDEQFF
TRBV7-9	TRBJ1-4	.	.	TGTGCCAGCAGCTTAGGACGGTTCAGGGGCCAGGATGAAAAACTGTTTTTT	CASSLGRFRGQDEKLFF
TRBV3-1/TRBV3-2	TRBJ1-5	.	.	TGTGCCAGCAGCCACTCAGGGGCGGGCAATCAGCCCCAGCATTTT	CASSHSGAGNQPQHF
TRBV7-3	TRBJ2-1	.	TRBD2	TGTGCCAGCAGCTCCACGGGAGGAGGGAATGAGCAGTTCTTC	CASSSTGGGNEQFF
TRBV7-2	TRBJ2-3	.	TRBD2	TGTGCCAGCAGCCTCTTAGTGGGCCCTAGCGGGAGCCACTCAGATACGCAGTATTTT	CASSLLVGPSGSHSDTQYF
TRBV5-1	TRBJ1-4	once	.	TGCGCCAGCAGCTCAGGGTCAACTAATGAAAAACTGTTTTTT	CASSSGSTNEKLFF
TRBV6-5	TRBJ2-3	.	TRBD2	TGTGCCAGCAGTTACTCTTCTAGCGGGAGCTCAGATACGCAGTATTTT	CASSYSSSGSSDTQYF